Here is one TCR beta chain with its context. Its target is not known. Repertoires were generated with immunoSEQ multiplex PCR, while TCRdb's copy carries only in-frame clones and drops some. This repertoire shows 45,000 to 50,000 clones, 89% found once; its top ten account for more than 5%. This sample is drawn from a study of OX40 agonist ivuxolimab in advanced cancers. Turning to the study itself: Those treated in dose escalation had hepatocellular carcinoma, melanoma, renal cell cancer or head and neck cancer. Three patients got partial responses; one had hepatocellular carcinoma and two had cutaneous melanoma.

Germline CDR1 reads SQVTM; CDR2 reads ANQGSEA. This CDR3 region has 13 residues. V lost 2 bases to trimming and J lost 3 bases; unmatched junction nucleotides: 4. Findings and caveats of the study: The expanded peripheral T cells' antigen specificity was not determined. Clonal expansion from baseline to week 6 occurred in both CD4+ and CD8+ T cells.

The chain joins TRBV29-1 to TRBJ2-7, with 7 nucleotides matching TRBD2. The source material was CD4+ or CD8+ T cells sorted from blood, sampled in a trial of the OX40 agonist ivuxolimab. This TCR derives from an adult with an advanced solid tumor such as melanoma, head and neck, liver or kidney cancer. The CDR3 region is CSVELAGVYEQYF. DNA of the CDR3: TGCAGCGTTGAATTGGCGGGAGTCTACGAGCAGTACTTC.